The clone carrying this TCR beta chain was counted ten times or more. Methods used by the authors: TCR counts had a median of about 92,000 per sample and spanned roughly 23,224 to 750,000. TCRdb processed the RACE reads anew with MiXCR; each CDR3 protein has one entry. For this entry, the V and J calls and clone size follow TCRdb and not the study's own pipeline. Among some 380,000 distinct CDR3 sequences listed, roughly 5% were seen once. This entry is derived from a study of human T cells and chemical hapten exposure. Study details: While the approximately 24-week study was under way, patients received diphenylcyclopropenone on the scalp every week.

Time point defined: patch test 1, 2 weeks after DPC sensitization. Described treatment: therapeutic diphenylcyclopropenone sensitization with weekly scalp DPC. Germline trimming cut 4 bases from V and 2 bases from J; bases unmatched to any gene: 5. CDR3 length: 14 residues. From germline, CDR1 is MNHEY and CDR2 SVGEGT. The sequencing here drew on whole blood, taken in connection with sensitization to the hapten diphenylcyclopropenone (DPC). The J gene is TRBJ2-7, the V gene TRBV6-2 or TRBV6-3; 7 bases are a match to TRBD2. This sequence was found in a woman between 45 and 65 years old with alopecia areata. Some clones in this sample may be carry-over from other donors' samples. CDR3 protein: CASSSYLAAYEQYF. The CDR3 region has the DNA TGTGCCAGCAGTTCGTATCTAGCGGCCTACGAGCAGTACTTC.